This is a list of T cell receptor beta chains from one sample in a study of blood T cell repertoires in COVID-19. Profiling relied on immunoSEQ multiplex PCR, and the TCRdb table lists in-frame clones only, not all of them. Of about 140,000 clones in the sample, 70% to 90% were seen once. Sequencing used peripheral blood. The receptor set was obtained from a woman aged 55-75 years with acute or convalescent COVID-19. Both conserved end residues are part of each CDR3. The D gene is left open where the match is weak. Clone size, where shown, is once, few, many, or a class for clones that have expanded.

TRBD1,15,-,TRBV28,TRBJ1-3,CASSFVPGQANTIYF,TGTGCCAGCAGTTTCGTCCCGGGACAGGCAAACACCATATATTTT
-,18,-,TRBV24-1,TRBJ2-2,CAASDPSVPTTNTGELFF,TGTGCCGCCAGTGATCCGTCGGTACCCACTACGAACACCGGGGAGCTGTTTTTT
-,12,-,TRBV7-2,TRBJ1-5,CASSLLLRPQHF,TGTGCCAGCAGCTTACTCCTCCGGCCCCAGCATTTT
-,15,-,TRBV15,TRBJ2-1,CATPWRERGVNEQFF,TGTGCCACCCCTTGGCGAGAAAGGGGCGTTAATGAGCAGTTCTTC
-,13,few,TRBV6-2/TRBV6-3,TRBJ2-2,CASSYSGTGELFF,TGTGCCAGCAGTTACTCCGGCACCGGGGAGCTGTTTTTT
-,14,-,TRBV9,TRBJ2-3,CASTSGLGTDTQYF,TGTGCCAGCACAAGCGGTCTCGGCACAGATACGCAGTATTTT
TRBD1,16,-,TRBV27,TRBJ1-5,CASSLTGQGQNQPQHF,TGTGCCAGCAGTTTAACCGGACAGGGACAAAATCAGCCCCAGCATTTT
TRBD1,16,few,TRBV10-1,TRBJ1-2,CASSLLGQGRDYGYTF,TGCGCCAGCAGTCTCCTCGGACAGGGTCGAGACTATGGCTACACCTTC
-,14,-,TRBV5-1,TRBJ1-2,CASSSLSAGYGYTF,TGCGCCAGCAGCTCTTTATCAGCCGGGTATGGCTACACCTTC
-,12,-,TRBV29-1,TRBJ2-7,CSVLYDSYEQYF,TGCAGCGTCCTATACGATTCCTACGAGCAGTACTTC
TRBD1,13,-,TRBV19,TRBJ1-5,CASRGQGTQPQHF,TGTGCCAGTAGAGGACAGGGCACGCAGCCCCAGCATTTT
-,14,-,TRBV6-5,TRBJ2-7,CASRFSGAVYEQYF,TGTGCCAGCAGGTTTTCAGGGGCTGTCTACGAGCAGTACTTC